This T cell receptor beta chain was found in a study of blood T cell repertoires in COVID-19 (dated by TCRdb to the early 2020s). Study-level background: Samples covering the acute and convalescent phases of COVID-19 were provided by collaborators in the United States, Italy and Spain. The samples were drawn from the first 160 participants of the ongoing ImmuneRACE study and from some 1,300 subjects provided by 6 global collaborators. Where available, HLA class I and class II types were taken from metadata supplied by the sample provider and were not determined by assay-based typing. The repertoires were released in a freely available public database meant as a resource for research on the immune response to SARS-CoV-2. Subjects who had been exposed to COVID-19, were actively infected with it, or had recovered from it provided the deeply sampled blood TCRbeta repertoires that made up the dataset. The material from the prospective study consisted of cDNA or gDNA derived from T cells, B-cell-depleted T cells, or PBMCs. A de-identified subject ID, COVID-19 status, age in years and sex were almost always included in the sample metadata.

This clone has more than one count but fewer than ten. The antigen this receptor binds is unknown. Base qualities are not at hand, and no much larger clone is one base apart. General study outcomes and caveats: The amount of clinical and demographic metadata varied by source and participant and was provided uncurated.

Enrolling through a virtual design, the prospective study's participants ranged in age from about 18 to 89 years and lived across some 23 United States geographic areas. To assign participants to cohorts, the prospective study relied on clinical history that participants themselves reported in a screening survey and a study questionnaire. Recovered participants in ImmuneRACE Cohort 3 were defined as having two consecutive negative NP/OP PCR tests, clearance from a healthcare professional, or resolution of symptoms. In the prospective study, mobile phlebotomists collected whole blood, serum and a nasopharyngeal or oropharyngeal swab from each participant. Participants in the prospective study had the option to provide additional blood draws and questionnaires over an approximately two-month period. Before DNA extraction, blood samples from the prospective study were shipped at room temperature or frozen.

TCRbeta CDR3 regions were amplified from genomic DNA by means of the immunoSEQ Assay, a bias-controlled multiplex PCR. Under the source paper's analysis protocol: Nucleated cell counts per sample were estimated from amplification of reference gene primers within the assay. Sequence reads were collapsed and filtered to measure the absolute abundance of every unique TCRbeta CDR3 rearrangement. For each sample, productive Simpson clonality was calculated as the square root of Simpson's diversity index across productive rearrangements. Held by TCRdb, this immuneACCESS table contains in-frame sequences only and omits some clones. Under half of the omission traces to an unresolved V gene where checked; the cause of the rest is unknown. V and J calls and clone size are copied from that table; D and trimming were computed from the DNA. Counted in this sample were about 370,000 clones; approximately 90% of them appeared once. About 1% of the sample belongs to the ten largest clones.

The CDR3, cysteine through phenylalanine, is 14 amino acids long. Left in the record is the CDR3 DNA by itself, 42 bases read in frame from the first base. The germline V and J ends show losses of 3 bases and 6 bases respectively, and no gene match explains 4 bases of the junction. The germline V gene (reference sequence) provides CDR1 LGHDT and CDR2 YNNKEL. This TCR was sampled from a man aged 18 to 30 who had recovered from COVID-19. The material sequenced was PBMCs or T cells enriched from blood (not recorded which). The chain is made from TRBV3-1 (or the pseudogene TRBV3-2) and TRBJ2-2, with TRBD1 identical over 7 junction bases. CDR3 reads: CASSHTGTAGELFF. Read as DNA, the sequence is TGTGCCAGCAGCCATACCGGGACAGCCGGGGAGCTGTTTTTT.